This T cell receptor (beta chain) stems from a study of shared clonotypes between healthy human individuals. Study-wide findings and caveats: Several donors held approximately 5% of naive CD4 clonotypes in common. Compared with clonotypes that all four donors shared, non-shared clonotypes had lower generation probabilities.

As concerns this clone: Its antigen is unidentified.

Method: immunoSEQ multiplex PCR; TCRdb's copy keeps in-frame clones and lacks some. The table lists about 120,000 clones, 68% of them singletons, with roughly 24% in the top ten. CDR1 and CDR2 (germline): SGHRS, YFSETQ. V lost 1 base and J lost 0, with 10 bases in between. This CDR3 spans 15 amino acids. The V gene is TRBV5-1, the J gene TRBJ1-1, with D hard to call. The sequenced material came from memory CD8+ T cells sorted from blood. Specified subset: CD45RO+ cells pooled with CCR7-negative TemRA cells. The clonotype was recovered from a woman in her twenties or thirties in good health. The CDR3 bases are TGCGCCAGCAGCTTGACGACTTCCATGAACACTGAAGCTTTCTTT. Translated: CASSLTTSMNTEAFF.